This T cell receptor (beta chain) is from a study of cytomegalovirus exposure and HLA in healthy donors. Study background: Earlier findings included roughly 120 million unique TCR beta sequences obtained from about 170 million T cells. Across a few hundred genotyped donors, about 81% landed in the Caucasian-associated ancestry cluster.

Germline V gene lookup returns CDR1 MNHNY and CDR2 SVGAGI (reference sequence). CDR3 size: 14 residues. Trimming cost V 0 bases and J 4 bases, with 4 bases left between them. A multiplex PCR was run with 60 Vbeta primers and 13 Jbeta primers. Clones were read by immunoSEQ multiplex PCR, and TCRdb kept only the in-frame ones, dropping some. The sample has 90,000 to 120,000 clones; less than 80% are singletons. The source is a young man in good health and CMV-seronegative. Sequencing was done on a sample of PBMCs. The rearrangement joins TRBV6-6 to TRBJ2-6; D uncertain. Here the CDR3 DNA reads TGTGCCAGCAGTTACTCTCAGGGGGCCAACGTCCTGACTTTC. Its protein is CASSYSQGANVLTF.